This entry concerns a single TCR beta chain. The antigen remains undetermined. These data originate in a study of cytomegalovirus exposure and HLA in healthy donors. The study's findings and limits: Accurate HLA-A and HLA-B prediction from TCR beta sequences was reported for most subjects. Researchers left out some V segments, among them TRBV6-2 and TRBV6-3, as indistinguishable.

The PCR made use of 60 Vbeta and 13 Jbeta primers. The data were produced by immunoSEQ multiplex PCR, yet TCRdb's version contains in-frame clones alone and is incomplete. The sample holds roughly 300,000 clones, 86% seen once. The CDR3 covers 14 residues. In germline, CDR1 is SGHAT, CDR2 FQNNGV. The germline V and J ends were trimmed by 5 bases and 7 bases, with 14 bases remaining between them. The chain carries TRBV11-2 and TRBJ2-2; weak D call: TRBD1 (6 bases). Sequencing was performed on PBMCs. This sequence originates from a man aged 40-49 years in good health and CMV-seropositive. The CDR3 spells CASSPTGSLGELFF. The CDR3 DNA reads TGTGCCAGCAGCCCCACAGGGTCCCTCGGGGAGCTGTTTTTT.